Each of the 18 T cell receptor beta chains below was sequenced from the same sample in a study of cytomegalovirus exposure and HLA in healthy donors. With 60 Vbeta and 13 Jbeta primers, the PCR was carried out. Sequencing was performed with immunoSEQ multiplex PCR; in TCRdb, only in-frame clones are kept and a portion is missing. This table holds some 210,000 clones, 70% to 80% found once. What was sequenced was PBMCs. These receptor sequences come from a male donor in good health and CMV-seronegative.

The V gene is TRBV7-8, the J gene TRBJ1-1; 8 bases align to TRBD1. The junction had 5 bases not matched to a gene; V was cut back by 0 bases and J by 8 bases. The CDR3 has 14 residues. CDR1 is SGHVS and CDR2 is FQNEAQ in the germline V gene. For the CDR3, the DNA is TGTGCCAGCAGCTTAGCCGGGACAGGCGGAGAAGCTTTCTTT. This sequence encodes CASSLAGTGGEAFF.

V and J are TRBV20-1 and TRBJ1-2, with D unclear. This CDR3 has 11 amino acids. Trimming removed 4 bases at V and 2 bases at J, with 5 bases between. Per the germline V gene, CDR1 is DFQATT and CDR2 is SNEGSKA (reference sequence). The chain's CDR3 is CSAISNYGYTF. CDR3 nucleotides: TGCAGTGCTATTTCAAACTATGGCTACACCTTC.

Concerning this clone itself: The junction departs from germline at one end; a sequencing error may be responsible. The V gene is TRBV7-9, the J gene TRBJ2-7; TRBD2 aligns across 9 bases. The CDR3 has 15 amino acids. Germline values: CDR1 SEHNR, CDR2 FQNEAQ (reference sequence). In DNA form, the CDR3 reads TGTGCCAGCATCCAAGTCGGGGGTAGCGGGAGCCCTATGTTCTTC. Protein sequence: CASIQVGGSGSPMFF.

This clone was picked up a small number of times. The chain carries TRBV6-4 and TRBJ1-1; 7 bases line up with TRBD1. Trimming removed 3 bases from V and 1 base from J; junction bases left unmatched: 2. CDR3 length equals 14 residues. Germline V lookup: CDR1 MRHNA, CDR2 SNTAGT. The CDR3 sequence is CASSEQGRNTEAFF. DNA for the CDR3: TGTGCCAGCAGTGAACAGGGGAGGAACACTGAAGCTTTCTTT.

The CDR3 DNA is TGTGCCAGCAGCACAGGACTAGCGGCCGAGCAGTACTTC. Encoded protein: CASSTGLAAEQYF. V and J are TRBV7-3 and TRBJ2-7; 10 bases line up with TRBD2. Germline CDR1 and CDR2: SGHTA and FQGTGA. This CDR3 contains 13 residues. Trimming cost V 5 bases and J 6 bases; bases outside gene matches: 4.

The chain combines TRBV5-8 with TRBJ2-3; 12 bases agree with TRBD2. V lost 4 bases, J lost 4 bases, and 4 bases stayed unmatched. This CDR3 has 15 residues. Germline CDR1 is SGHTS and CDR2 is YDEGEE. CDR3 sequence: CASSVLAGGADTQYF. Written as DNA, the CDR3 is TGTGCCAGCAGCGTTCTAGCGGGAGGGGCAGATACGCAGTATTTT.

This sequence joins TRBV7-9 and TRBJ1-1; D uncertain. The CDR3 is 13 residues long. Germline V gives CDR1 SEHNR, CDR2 FQNEAQ (reference sequence). With 2 bases removed from V and 7 bases from J, the gap between germline ends came to 11 bases. The CDR3 region has the DNA TGTGCCAGCAGCTTAAGTGGGGAGGTTGAAGCTTTCTTT. Its translation is CASSLSGEVEAFF.

For the CDR3, the DNA is TGCGCCAGCAGCTTGGCTCTAGGAAAAACAGATACGCAGTATTTT. Protein: CASSLALGKTDTQYF. This chain uses TRBV5-1 with TRBJ2-3, with D unresolved. From germline, CDR1 is SGHRS and CDR2 YFSETQ. This CDR3 has 15 residues. V lost 0 bases and J lost 3, with 11 bases in between.

This clone came up a few times. The chain joins TRBV10-1 to TRBJ1-2; no reliable D call. Germline assignment: CDR1 WNHNN and CDR2 SYGVQD (reference sequence). The ends were cut back, 8 bases at V and 6 bases at J, with 7 bases in the middle. The CDR3 is made up of 10 amino acids. The CDR3 DNA is TGCGCCAGCTGGGAGGATGGCTACACCTTC. It is translated as CASWEDGYTF.

The chain has TRBV2 and TRBJ2-1, with 13 bases fitting TRBD2. Germline V gene data show CDR1 as SNHLY and CDR2 as FYNNEI. J gave up 10 bases and V 8 bases, and 11 bases lay outside the gene matches. The CDR3 covers 15 residues. The CDR3 loop reads CASRELAGGFREQFF. The DNA of the CDR3 is TGTGCCAGCCGAGAACTAGCGGGAGGGTTTAGGGAGCAGTTCTTC.

The chain employs TRBV29-1 and TRBJ2-7; D may be TRBD2 (6 bases). In germline, CDR1 is SQVTM, CDR2 ANQGSEA. Trimming removed 4 bases at V and 2 bases at J, with 12 bases between. The CDR3 sequence is 13 residues long. The CDR3 nucleotides read TGCAGCGTTGCCCGACTAGATCCCTACGAGCAGTACTTC. It translates to CSVARLDPYEQYF.

Only a few counts were recorded for this clone. The V call is TRBV4-1, the J call TRBJ1-2; TRBD1 matches 10 bases. CDR3 size: 19 residues. The J segment lost 0 bases and the V segment lost 2 bases, leaving 12 bases of the junction unmatched. Germline loops: CDR1 MGHRA, CDR2 YSYEKL. CDR3 protein: CASSQRMGTGAQANYGYTF. The CDR3 nucleotides read TGCGCCAGCAGCCAACGCATGGGGACAGGGGCCCAAGCTAACTATGGCTACACCTTC.

The V and J genes are TRBV28 and TRBJ1-1; maybe TRBD1 (5 bases). Germline V gene sequence: CDR1 MDHEN, CDR2 SYDVKM. Trimming cost V 6 bases and J 6 bases, with 17 bases left between them. The CDR3 is 14 amino acids. This CDR3 is CASRIQAPEPEAFF. DNA of the CDR3: TGTGCCAGCAGGATACAGGCTCCGGAGCCTGAAGCTTTCTTT.

The V call is TRBV7-3, the J call TRBJ2-2, with D tentatively TRBD2 (6 bases). The CDR3 runs to 16 residues. CDR1 SGHTA and CDR2 FQGTGA come from the germline V gene. Trimming left V 6 bases short and J 3 bases short, with 17 bases between. CDR3 sequence (DNA): TGTGCCAGCAGTCGTACCCGGGACTCCTACACCGGGGAGCTGTTTTTT. This sequence encodes CASSRTRDSYTGELFF.

The rearrangement links TRBV7-6 to TRBJ2-5; TRBD1 aligns across 8 bases. The end of the DNA fits TRBJ2-7 better, so the J call may be wrong. The germline V gene has CDR1 SGHVS and CDR2 FNYEAQ. This CDR3 is 14 amino acids long. Here the CDR3 DNA reads TGTGCCAGCAGCCCGGACAGGGAGGCCTACGAGCAGTACTTC. Its protein product is CASSPDREAYEQYF.

The V and J genes are TRBV7-6 and TRBJ2-7; a weak D match, TRBD2 (6 bases). Trimming cost V 5 bases and J 5 bases, with 10 bases left between them. This CDR3 has 12 amino acids. Per the germline V gene, CDR1 is SGHVS and CDR2 is FNYEAQ. DNA for the CDR3: TGTGCCAGCAGCGCCGGGGAGGACGAGCAGTACTTC. This sequence encodes CASSAGEDEQYF. The full variable domain, rest sourced from reference TRBV7-6 and TRBJ2-7, is GAGVSQSPRYKVTKRGQDVALRCDPISGHVSLYWYRQALGQGPEFLTYFNYEAQQDKSGLPNDRFSAERPEGSISTLTIQRTEQRDSAMYRCASSAGEDEQYFGPGTRLTVT.

V usage is TRBV19 and J usage is TRBJ2-3; D unclear. V was pared by 1 base and J by 2 bases, with 7 bases between. The CDR3 is 14 residues long. In germline, CDR1 is LNHDA, CDR2 SQIVND (reference sequence). In DNA form, the CDR3 reads TGTGCCAGTAGTATAGGGCGGATCACAGATACGCAGTATTTT. This sequence encodes CASSIGRITDTQYF.

This clone is a singleton in its sample. J is TRBJ2-5 and V is TRBV6-1; TRBD1 aligns across 8 bases. TRBJ2-7 matches the DNA end more closely, so the J call is doubtful. Germline V gene sequence: CDR1 MNHNS, CDR2 SASEGT. This CDR3 comprises 14 residues. The CDR3 loop reads CASLEDRVKNEQYF. In nucleotides, the CDR3 is TGTGCCAGCCTTGAGGACAGGGTGAAGAACGAGCAGTACTTC.